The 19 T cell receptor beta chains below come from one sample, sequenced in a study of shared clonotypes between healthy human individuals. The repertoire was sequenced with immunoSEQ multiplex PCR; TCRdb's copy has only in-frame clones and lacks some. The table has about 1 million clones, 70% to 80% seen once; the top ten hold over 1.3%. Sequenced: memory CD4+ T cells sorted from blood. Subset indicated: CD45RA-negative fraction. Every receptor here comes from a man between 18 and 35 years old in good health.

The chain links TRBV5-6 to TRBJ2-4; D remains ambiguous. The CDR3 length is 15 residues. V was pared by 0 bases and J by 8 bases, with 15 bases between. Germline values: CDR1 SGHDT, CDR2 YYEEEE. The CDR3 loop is CASSLASSSMDIQYF. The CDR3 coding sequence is TGTGCCAGCAGCTTGGCCAGCTCGAGTATGGACATTCAGTACTTC.

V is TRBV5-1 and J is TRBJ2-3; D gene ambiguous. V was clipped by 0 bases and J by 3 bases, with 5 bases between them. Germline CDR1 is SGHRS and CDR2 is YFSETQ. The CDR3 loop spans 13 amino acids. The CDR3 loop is CASSLEETDTQYF. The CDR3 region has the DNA TGCGCCAGCAGCTTGGAGGAGACAGATACGCAGTATTTT.

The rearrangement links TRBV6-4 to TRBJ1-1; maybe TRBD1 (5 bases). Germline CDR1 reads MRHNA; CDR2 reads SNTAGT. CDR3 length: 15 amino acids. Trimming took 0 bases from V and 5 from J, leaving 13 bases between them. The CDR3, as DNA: TGTGCCAGCAGTGACTCGAAAGGGGTAGGTACTGAAGCTTTCTTT. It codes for CASSDSKGVGTEAFF.

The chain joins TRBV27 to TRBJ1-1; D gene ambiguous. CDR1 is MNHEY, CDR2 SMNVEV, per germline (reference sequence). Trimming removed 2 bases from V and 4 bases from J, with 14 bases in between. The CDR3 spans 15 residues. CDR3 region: CASSLPLLKGTEAFF. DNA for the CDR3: TGTGCCAGCAGTTTACCCCTTCTCAAGGGCACTGAAGCTTTCTTT.

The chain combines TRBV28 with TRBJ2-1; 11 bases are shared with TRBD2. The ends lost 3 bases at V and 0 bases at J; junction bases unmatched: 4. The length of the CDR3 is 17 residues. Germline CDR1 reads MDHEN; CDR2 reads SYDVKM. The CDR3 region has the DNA TGTGCCAGCAGTTTTATAGCGGGGGGGAACTCCTACAATGAGCAGTTCTTC. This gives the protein CASSFIAGGNSYNEQFF.

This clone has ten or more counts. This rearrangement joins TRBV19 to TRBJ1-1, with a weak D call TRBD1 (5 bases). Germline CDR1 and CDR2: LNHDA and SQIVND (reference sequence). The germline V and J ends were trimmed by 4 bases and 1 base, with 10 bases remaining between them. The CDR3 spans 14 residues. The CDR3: CASSSTGANTEAFF. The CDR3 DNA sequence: TGTGCCAGTAGTAGTACAGGAGCGAACACTGAAGCTTTCTTT.

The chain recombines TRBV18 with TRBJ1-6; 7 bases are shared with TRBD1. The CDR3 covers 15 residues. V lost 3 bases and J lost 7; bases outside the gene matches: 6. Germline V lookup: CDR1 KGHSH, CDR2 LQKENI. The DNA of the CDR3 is TGTGCCAGCTCACCGTCAGGGGGTAGGAATTCACCCCTCCACTTT. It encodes CASSPSGGRNSPLHF. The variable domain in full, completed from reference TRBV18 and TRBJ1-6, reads NAGVMQNPRHLVRRRGQEARLRCSPMKGHSHVYWYRQLPEEGLKFMVYLQKENIIDESGMPKERFSAEFPKEGPSILRIQQVVRGDSAAYFCASSPSGGRNSPLHFGNGTRLTVT.

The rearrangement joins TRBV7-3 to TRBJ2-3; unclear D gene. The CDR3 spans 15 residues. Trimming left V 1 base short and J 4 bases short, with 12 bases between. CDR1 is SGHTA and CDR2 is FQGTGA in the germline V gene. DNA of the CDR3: TGTGCCAGCAGCTTAATGTACAGTTCCCCAGATACGCAGTATTTT. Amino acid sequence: CASSLMYSSPDTQYF. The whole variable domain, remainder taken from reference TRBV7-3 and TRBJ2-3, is GAGVSQTPSNKVTEKGKYVELRCDPISGHTALYWYRQSLGQGPEFLIYFQGTGAADDSGLPNDRFFAVRPEGSVSTLKIQRTERGDSAVYLCASSLMYSSPDTQYFGPGTRLTVL.

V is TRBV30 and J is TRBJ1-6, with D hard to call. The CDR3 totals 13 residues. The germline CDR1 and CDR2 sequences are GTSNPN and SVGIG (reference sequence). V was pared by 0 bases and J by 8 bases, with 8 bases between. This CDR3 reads CAWSVNSYSPLHF. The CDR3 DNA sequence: TGTGCCTGGAGTGTGAACAGCTATTCACCCCTCCACTTT.

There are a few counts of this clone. CDR3 in amino acids: CASSTPGPSNTGELFF. DNA of the CDR3: TGTGCCAGTAGTACTCCGGGTCCTTCGAACACCGGGGAGCTGTTTTTT. This chain joins TRBV19 and TRBJ2-2; D is unclear. This CDR3 spans 16 amino acids. Germline assignment: CDR1 LNHDA and CDR2 SQIVND (reference sequence). Trimming took 4 bases from V and 0 from J, leaving 12 bases between them.

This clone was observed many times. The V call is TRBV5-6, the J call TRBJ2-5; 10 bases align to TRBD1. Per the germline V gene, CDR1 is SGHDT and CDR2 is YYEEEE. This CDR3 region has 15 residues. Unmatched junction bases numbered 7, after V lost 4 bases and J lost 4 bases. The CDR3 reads CASSPRTGGRETQYF. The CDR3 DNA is TGTGCCAGCAGCCCACGGACAGGGGGGAGAGAGACCCAGTACTTC.

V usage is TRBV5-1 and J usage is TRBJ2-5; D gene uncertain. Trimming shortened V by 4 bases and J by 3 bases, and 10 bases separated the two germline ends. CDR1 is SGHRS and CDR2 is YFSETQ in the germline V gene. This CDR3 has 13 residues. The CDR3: CASSPNAEETQYF. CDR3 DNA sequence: TGCGCCAGCAGCCCGAACGCGGAAGAGACCCAGTACTTC.

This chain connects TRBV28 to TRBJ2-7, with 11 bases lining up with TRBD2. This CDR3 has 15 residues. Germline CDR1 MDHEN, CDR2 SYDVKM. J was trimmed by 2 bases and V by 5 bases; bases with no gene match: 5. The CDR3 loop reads CASSPPTSGTYEQYF. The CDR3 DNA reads TGTGCCAGCAGTCCACCGACTAGCGGGACCTACGAGCAGTACTTC.

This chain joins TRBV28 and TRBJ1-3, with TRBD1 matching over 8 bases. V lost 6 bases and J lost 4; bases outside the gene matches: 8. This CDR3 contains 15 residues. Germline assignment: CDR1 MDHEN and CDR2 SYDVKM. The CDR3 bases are TGTGCCAGCAGCCCAAGGGACAGGCGGGGAAACACCATATATTTT. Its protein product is CASSPRDRRGNTIYF.

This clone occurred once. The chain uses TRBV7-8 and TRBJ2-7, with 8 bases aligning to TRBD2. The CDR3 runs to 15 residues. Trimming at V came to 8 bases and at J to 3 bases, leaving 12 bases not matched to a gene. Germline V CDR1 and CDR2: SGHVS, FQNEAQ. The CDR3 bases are TGTGCCAGCCGAGACCGGGGCGGGGGGCTCTACGAGCAGTACTTC. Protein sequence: CASRDRGGGLYEQYF.

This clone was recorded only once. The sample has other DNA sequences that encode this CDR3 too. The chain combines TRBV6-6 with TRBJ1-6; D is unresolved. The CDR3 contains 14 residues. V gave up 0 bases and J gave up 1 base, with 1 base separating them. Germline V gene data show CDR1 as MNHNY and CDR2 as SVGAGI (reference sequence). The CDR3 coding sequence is TGTGCCAGCAGTTACTCGTCCTATAATTCACCCCTCCACTTT. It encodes CASSYSSYNSPLHF.

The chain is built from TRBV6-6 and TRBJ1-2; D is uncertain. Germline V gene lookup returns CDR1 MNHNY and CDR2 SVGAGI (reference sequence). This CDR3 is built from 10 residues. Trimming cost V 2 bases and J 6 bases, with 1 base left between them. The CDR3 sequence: CASSYDGYTF. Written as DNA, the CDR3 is TGTGCCAGCAGTTACGATGGCTACACCTTC.

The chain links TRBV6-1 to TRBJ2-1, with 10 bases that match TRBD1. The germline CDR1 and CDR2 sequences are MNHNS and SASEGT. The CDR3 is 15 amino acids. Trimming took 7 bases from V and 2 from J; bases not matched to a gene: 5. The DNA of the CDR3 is TGTGCCAGCAAACGGGACAGGGGTCCCTACAATGAGCAGTTCTTC. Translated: CASKRDRGPYNEQFF.

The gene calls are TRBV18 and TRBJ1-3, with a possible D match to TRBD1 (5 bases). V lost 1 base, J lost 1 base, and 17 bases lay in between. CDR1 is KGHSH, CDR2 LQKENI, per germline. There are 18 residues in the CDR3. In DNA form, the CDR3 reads TGTGCCAGCTCACCACTATACTCCAGGGCCCGATCTGGAAACACCATATATTTT. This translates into CASSPLYSRARSGNTIYF.